This T cell receptor beta chain was identified in a study of shared clonotypes between healthy human individuals. At the level of the study: Aged between 18 and 49, the donors were two women and three men. Used for every donor were three CD4 naive, three CD4 memory, two CD8 naive and one CD8 memory plate.

On this clone itself: Its cognate antigen is unknown.

The protocol was immunoSEQ multiplex PCR, while the TCRdb copy is restricted to in-frame clones and leaves out a portion. The sample lists around 990,000 clones, approximately 80% occurring once. Broader study findings: Rarefaction revealed incomplete sorted-subset sequencing despite large depth.

The CDR3 is 15 residues long. Germline V gene data show CDR1 as KGHSY and CDR2 as FQNENV. V lost 0 bases to trimming and J lost 6 bases, with 12 bases between them. This rearrangement joins TRBV16 to TRBJ1-5, with D perhaps TRBD1 (5 bases). Sequences were obtained from memory CD4+ T cells from PBMCs. Subset meaning: CD45RA-negative fraction. This TCR was sampled from a man aged 18 to 30 in good health. Some clones in this sample may be carry-over from other donors' samples. The CDR3 spells CASSQSGQGRQPQHF. The CDR3 nucleotides read TGTGCCAGCAGCCAATCCGGTCAGGGTCGTCAGCCCCAGCATTTT. Full variable domain (rest looked up from reference TRBV16 and TRBJ1-5): GEEVAQTPKHLVRGEGQKAKLYCAPIKGHSYVFWYQQVLKNEFKFLISFQNENVFDETGMPKERFSAKCLPNSPCSLEIQATKLEDSAVYFCASSQSGQGRQPQHFGDGTRLSIL.